A single sample is the source of the 2 T cell receptor beta chains below, sequenced in a study of blood T cell repertoires in COVID-19. Sequenced by immunoSEQ multiplex PCR; TCRdb stores in-frame clones only, minus some. The data hold over 95,000 clones, with 80% to 90% observed a single time. Sequencing was done on a sample of peripheral blood. Receptors were obtained from a human donor in a cohort sampled during active COVID-19.

The genes are TRBV6-5 and TRBJ1-1; 8 nucleotides match TRBD1. The CDR3 length is 12 residues. CDR1 MNHEY and CDR2 SVGAGI come from the germline V gene. V lost 6 bases to trimming and J lost 11 bases; unmatched junction nucleotides: 8. CDR3 in DNA: TGTGCCAGCAGCTTAGGACAGGGAAATGCTTTCTTT. Protein product: CASSLGQGNAFF.

The J gene is TRBJ1-2, the V gene TRBV7-8, with TRBD1 identical over 9 bases. CDR1 and CDR2 from the germline V gene are SGHVS and FQNEAQ. V shed 5 bases and J 8 bases; nucleotides not matched to a gene: 6. There are 13 residues in the CDR3. CDR3 loop: CASSKGQGEGYTF. The CDR3 DNA reads TGTGCCAGCAGCAAGGGACAGGGCGAAGGCTACACCTTC.